One and the same sample provided the 3 T cell receptor beta chains below, sequenced in a study of blood T cell repertoires in COVID-19. The data were produced by immunoSEQ multiplex PCR, yet TCRdb's version contains in-frame clones alone and is incomplete. Of approximately 150,000 clones listed, around 87% were seen once; the top ten hold over 35%. Material: peripheral blood. These receptors all come from a man aged 45-65 years who had recovered from COVID-19.

This chain connects TRBV13 to TRBJ2-1; 8 nucleotides align to TRBD1. The CDR3 runs to 15 residues. Germline V gives CDR1 PRHDT, CDR2 FYEKMQ (reference sequence). Losses at the gene ends were 5 bases for V and 1 base for J; bases not matched to a gene: 4. CDR3 loop: CASSADRGSYNEQFF. The CDR3 region has the DNA TGTGCCAGCAGCGCAGACAGGGGTTCCTACAATGAGCAGTTCTTC.

This chain connects TRBV7-9 to TRBJ1-1, with 8 bases aligning to TRBD1. The CDR3 has 16 residues. Looked up from germline, CDR1 is SEHNR and CDR2 is FQNEAQ (reference sequence). The V segment lost 5 bases and the J segment 0 bases; nucleotides outside the gene matches: 8. The CDR3 nucleotides read TGTGCCAGCAGCCCGTTAAGGACAGGGATGAACACTGAAGCTTTCTTT. It yields the protein CASSPLRTGMNTEAFF.

The rearrangement joins TRBV7-9 to TRBJ2-5; D gene uncertain. Trimming stripped 1 base from V and 3 bases from J, with 6 bases between. CDR1 is SEHNR and CDR2 is FQNEAQ in the germline V gene (reference sequence). The CDR3 has 13 residues. CDR3 DNA sequence: TGTGCCAGCAGCTTAGTCTCGGAAGAGACCCAGTACTTC. Protein: CASSLVSEETQYF.